This T cell receptor beta chain was sequenced in a study of cytomegalovirus exposure and HLA in healthy donors. Study outcomes and limitations: Despite most TCR sequences being rare, some public TCRs occurred in many donors.

The CDR3 has 16 residues. Trimming cost V 4 bases and J 5 bases; bases outside gene matches: 13. The germline gives CDR1 SGHNT, CDR2 YYREEE (reference sequence). The primer mix had 60 Vbeta and 13 Jbeta primers. Method: immunoSEQ multiplex PCR; TCRdb's copy keeps in-frame clones and lacks some. The sample has some 170,000 clones, 72% seen once. Turning to this clone: The antigen is unknown.

The sequenced sample consisted of PBMCs. The chain recombines TRBV5-4 with TRBJ1-2; 8 positions agree with TRBD1. This clonotype originated in a human donor in good health. The CDR3: CASSPGQGVLGYGYTF. The CDR3 DNA sequence: TGTGCCAGCAGCCCTGGACAGGGCGTCTTAGGGTATGGCTACACCTTC.